This record looks at one T cell receptor (beta chain) sequence and its context. This clonotype was observed a few times. Its target antigen remains unknown. No much larger clone is present one base from it, and per-base qualities are unavailable. These data come from a study of T cells in Graves' hyperthyroidism and ophthalmopathy (dated by TCRdb to about 2019). For the wider study: Peripheral blood was collected at initial diagnosis, before any treatment. Prospective prediction of ophthalmopathy was tested in an independent validation cohort consisting of 18 to 20 hyperthyroidism patients and around 16 patients who later progressed to ophthalmopathy. The approximately 100 discovery patients were randomly divided into training and test sets at a 7:3 ratio. The study also compared thyroid tissue and blood T-cell repertoires from several Graves' hyperthyroidism patients. TCR Vbeta CDR3 sequencing of 120 to 150 peripheral blood samples (roughly 41 ophthalmopathy, roughly 72 hyperthyroidism and around 17 progressor patients) is reported in the paper. To identify distinguishing TCR V-J signatures, a discovery cohort of 95 to 100 patients was used, comprising approximately 40 with Graves' ophthalmopathy and 57 with stable Graves' hyperthyroidism. Following sampling, methimazole starting at 30 mg daily was given to hyperthyroidism patients, and high-dose intravenous methylprednisolone was given to ophthalmopathy patients. Broad study findings and their caveats: Sample size was not statistically predetermined, and investigators were not blinded to group allocation. A 13 V-J signature model separated ophthalmopathy from stable hyperthyroidism, with roughly 88% sensitivity and around 84% specificity in cross-validation and 80%/75% in testing. Most expanded thyroid clonotypes (frequency above 0.001) were also detected in blood, suggesting blood repertoires may reflect thyroid immune responses. During validation, the model predicted progression to ophthalmopathy a median of approximately six months ahead of onset, with approximately 71% sensitivity and around 73% specificity.

The TCR beta CDR3 regions were amplified from RNA transcripts. A first-round RT-PCR of the TCR CDR3 used the HTBI primer set with the Qiagen OneStep RT-PCR kit. A second multiplex PCR round built the libraries, followed by size selection and purification. Sequencing of the libraries was done on an Illumina HiSeq2000 using paired-end 100 bp reads. Per the original workflow: SOAPnuke was used to process the raw data, throwing out any read that contained adapters or uncalled bases, had a mean Phred below 15, or lacked an exact constant-primer or identifier match. High-quality paired reads were merged with COPE v1.2.5, and unique nucleotide sequences were defined as clonotypes. Clonotypes were aligned to IMGT TRBV, TRBD and TRBJ reference segments using MiTCR v1.1. Analysis was restricted to V-J combinations with a frequency above 0.0001, which covered about 99% of repertoires. The TCS score was defined as F50 (clonal expansion) divided by E x V (chaos), with BLOSUM62-based TCRdist calculated between CDR3 peptides within each V-J. Welch's t-statistics and random forest reduced roughly 530 V-J features to 13, which were used in a naive Bayes classifier (R e1071). Using fastp trimming at Q25 and MiXCR clonotype assembly, TCRdb reanalyzed the public sequencing data and kept in-frame beta chains. Duplicate CDR3 protein sequences are folded into a single record with the most common DNA and genes. These V and J calls derive from TCRdb rather than the authors' analysis. This sample gives 250,000 or so distinct CDR3 sequences in total; 13% to 15% of them show up just once. The ten biggest clones cover about an eighth of the sample.

Hyperthyroidism patients were aged 18 to 65 years and newly diagnosed, with disease duration of less than 2 months. Patients with uncontrolled infections, other autoimmune diseases, pregnancy or lactation were excluded. Diagnoses relied on clinical symptoms, serum thyroxine and TRAb, thyroid ultrasound and orbital computed tomography. For progressor patients, blood was drawn at the first diagnosis of hyperthyroidism, before any ophthalmopathy symptoms had appeared. Ficoll-Paque density gradient centrifugation was used to isolate PBMCs from around 10 ml of fresh peripheral blood. Patients classed as progressors first received a Graves' hyperthyroidism diagnosis and then went on to develop ophthalmopathy during follow-up. Total RNA was extracted using Trizol reagent, and RNA quality was assessed on an Agilent 2100 Bioanalyzer. The CDR3 numbers 15 residues from cysteine through phenylalanine. The entry retains the CDR3 DNA only, 45 bases that are in frame from base 1. Sequences SGDLS (CDR1) and YYNGEE (CDR2) are obtained from the germline V gene. Cut back by 0 bases and 4 bases, the V and J ends lie 13 bases apart.

The chain joins TRBV9 to TRBJ1-1; the D gene is perhaps TRBD1, from 6 matching bases. The sample was blood. The TCR originated in a woman aged 40 to 50 with Graves' hyperthyroidism that later progressed to Graves' ophthalmopathy. The DNA sequence follows: TGTGCCAGCAGCGTAGGGGGGCAGGGTGGCACTGAAGCTTTCTTT. Translated, it reads CASSVGGQGGTEAFF.